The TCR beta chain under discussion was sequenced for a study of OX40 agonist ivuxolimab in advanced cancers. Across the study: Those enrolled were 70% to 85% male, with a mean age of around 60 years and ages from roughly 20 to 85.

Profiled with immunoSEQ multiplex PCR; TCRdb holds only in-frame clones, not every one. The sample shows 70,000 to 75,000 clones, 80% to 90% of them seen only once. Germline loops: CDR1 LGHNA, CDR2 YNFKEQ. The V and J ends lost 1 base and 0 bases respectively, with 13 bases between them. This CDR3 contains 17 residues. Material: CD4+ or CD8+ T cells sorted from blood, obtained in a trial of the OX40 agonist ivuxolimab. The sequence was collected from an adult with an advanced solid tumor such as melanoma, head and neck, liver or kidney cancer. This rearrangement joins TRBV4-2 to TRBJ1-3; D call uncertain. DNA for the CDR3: TGTGCCAGCAGCCAAGTTTTGACCGTCAACTCTGGAAACACCATATATTTT. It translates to CASSQVLTVNSGNTIYF.